This T cell receptor (beta chain) was retrieved from a study of CD8 T cells in Susac syndrome. This clonotype showed up just once. The V segment lost 6 bases and the J segment 2 bases; nucleotides outside the gene matches: 13. Germline CDR1 is DFQATT and CDR2 is SNEGSKA (reference sequence). The CDR3 covers 17 residues. A quantity of about 0.5 to 1 ug RNA underwent reverse transcription using random hexamers. The authors amplified TCR beta CDR3 across 54 Vbeta and 13 Jbeta using immunoSEQ multiplex PCR. TCRdb recomputed calls from the immunoSEQ multiplex PCR reads with MiXCR, one row per CDR3 protein. The data show some 110,000 distinct CDR3 sequences, with around 96% seen just once and around 0.087% held by the top ten.

This chain connects TRBV20-1 to TRBJ2-5, with 12 bases matching TRBD2. This clonotype was sampled from a human donor in good health. The specimen sequenced was CD4+ T cells from PBMCs. CDR3 region: CSAPGGTSGWGQETQYF. The CDR3 region has the DNA TGCAGTGCCCCTGGGGGGACTAGCGGGTGGGGTCAAGAGACCCAGTACTTC.